The 2 T cell receptor beta chains below were found in one sample sequenced in a study of CD8 T cells in ankylosing spondylitis. TCRdb passed the 5' RACE reads through MiXCR, listing each CDR3 protein once. The data contain under 200,000 distinct CDR3 sequences, around a tenth of them seen just once; the ten biggest clones take up roughly 28%. The sequenced sample consisted of blood, either unsorted or a sorted T cell fraction (not recorded which). The source of these receptors is a male donor with ankylosing spondylitis or in good health (not recorded which).

The rearrangement uses TRBV5-1 and TRBJ2-1; 10 nucleotides align to TRBD2. In germline, CDR1 is SGHRS, CDR2 YFSETQ. V lost 0 bases, J lost 8 bases, and 11 bases stayed unmatched. The CDR3 sequence is 17 residues long. CDR3 in DNA: TGCGCCAGCAGCTTGGGCCTAGCGGGAGTTGTTCAGGATGAGCAGTTCTTC. Protein: CASSLGLAGVVQDEQFF.

This clonotype was picked up many times. V is TRBV12-3 or TRBV12-4 and J is TRBJ2-1; TRBD1 aligns across 7 bases. With 3 bases clipped from V and 5 bases from J, the junction kept 4 bases outside the gene matches. The CDR3 consists of 14 residues. This CDR3 is CASSFGQVDNEQFF. In nucleotides, the CDR3 is TGTGCCAGCAGTTTTGGACAGGTGGACAATGAGCAGTTCTTC.